This note documents a single T cell receptor beta chain sequence. As yet, its antigen is unknown. This specimen comes from a study of T cell responses to AZD1222 COVID-19 vaccine. Study overall: Pooled samples include second doses given at about 4 or 12 weeks. Study observations and caveats: White British people made up most donors, females outnumbered males, and clonal diversity was possibly underestimated. Researchers took repertoire samples only after the peak T cell response had come.

Between the trimmed V and J ends, which lost 6 bases and 2 bases, there was a span of 11 bases. Germline lookup yields CDR1 SNHLY and CDR2 FYNNEI. The CDR3 loop spans 14 amino acids. Produced via immunoSEQ multiplex PCR; TCRdb's table is partial and in-frame only. The repertoire holds more than 50,000 clones, around 89% seen once, with 2% in the top ten. Sequencing used peripheral blood, obtained on day 0 of AZD1222 vaccination. The clonotype originates from an adult in good health. This chain links TRBV2 with TRBJ1-5, with a weak D call TRBD1 (5 bases). In DNA, the CDR3 is TGTGCCAGCAGAGCCAGGGTGGGCAATCAGCCCCAGCATTTT. It codes for CASRARVGNQPQHF.